This TCR beta chain was recovered during a study of blood T cell repertoires in COVID-19 (dated by TCRdb to about 2020). Study-level background: Samples covering the acute and convalescent phases of COVID-19 were provided by collaborators in the United States, Italy and Spain. The material from the prospective study consisted of cDNA or gDNA derived from T cells, B-cell-depleted T cells, or PBMCs. The repertoires were made available in a free public database intended to serve as a resource for research on the immune response to SARS-CoV-2. Deeply sampled blood TCRbeta repertoires from subjects exposed to, actively infected with, or recovered from COVID-19 were included in the dataset. The sample metadata nearly always contained a de-identified subject ID, COVID-19 status, age in years and sex. Where HLA class I and class II types were available, the types were taken from metadata supplied by the sample provider, not from assay-based typing. The samples were drawn from two sources: the first 160 participants of the ongoing ImmuneRACE study, and 1,000 to 1,500 subjects contributed by 6 global collaborators. The full study reports these points: How much clinical and demographic metadata was included differed by source and by participant, and the metadata was provided uncurated.

Participants in the prospective study were aged roughly 18 to 89 years, lived in some 24 United States geographic areas, and enrolled through a virtual design. Cohort assignment in the prospective study relied on participant-reported clinical history from a screening survey and a study questionnaire. Exposed participants had been in contact, within 2 weeks of entering the study, with a person who had a PCR-confirmed or clinician-diagnosed case of COVID-19. In the prospective study, whole blood, serum and a nasopharyngeal or oropharyngeal swab were collected from each participant by mobile phlebotomists. Prospective study participants could optionally give additional blood draws and questionnaires over an approximately two-month period. Before DNA extraction, prospective study blood samples were shipped either frozen or at room temperature. The immunoSEQ Assay, a bias-controlled multiplex PCR, was used to amplify TCRbeta CDR3 regions from genomic DNA. From the authors' description of their analysis: Nucleated cell counts per sample were estimated from amplification of reference gene primers within the assay. To quantify the absolute abundance of each unique TCRbeta CDR3 rearrangement, sequence reads were collapsed and filtered. Productive Simpson clonality was computed per sample as the square root of Simpson's diversity index over productive rearrangements. TCRdb stores this immuneACCESS table with in-frame sequences only. Part of the clones is absent; in the studies checked, under half of the shortfall reflects unresolved V genes, and no reason is known for the rest. D and trimming were read from the DNA, whereas the V and J calls and clone size are those reported in that table. The sample yields approximately 140,000 clones; about nine tenths were counted once. The top ten constitute about 4% of the sample.

About this clone: Its binding antigen is unknown. Base qualities are missing; no much larger clone stands one base away.

The cysteine opens and the phenylalanine closes a CDR3 of 15 amino acids. The CDR3 DNA has 45 bases and is translated from base 1. The germline V gene sets CDR1 to KGHSH and CDR2 to LQKENI. The V end gives up 8 bases and the J end 4 bases, leaving 13 bases in the junction not matched to a gene. This TCR derives from a woman between 40 and 50 years old who had been exposed to COVID-19. This chain joins TRBV18 to TRBJ1-1; 7 junctional bases match TRBD1. The sequencing sample was made of PBMCs or T cells enriched from blood (not recorded which). The DNA reads as follows: TGTGCCAGCCTAATCAAACAGGGGTCGAGCACTGAAGCTTTCTTT. Translated, it gives CASLIKQGSSTEAFF.